The rows below give T cell receptor beta chains drawn from one sample of a study of T cell repertoires in cytomegalovirus infection. Each CDR3 protein is one row after TCRdb ran MiXCR on the reads. Of hundreds of thousands of distinct CDR3 sequences in the sample, less than 40% were seen once. Their antigens are not known. Sequencing used cultured CD8+ T cells from PBMCs, obtained from culture after CMV antigen stimulation. These receptors originate from a human donor in good health (CMV status not recorded). Some clones in this sample may be carry-over from other donors' samples. CDR3s include the opening cysteine and the closing phenylalanine or tryptophan. A D gene is named only where the DNA matches it firmly. Not every row has a clone size; where given, it reads once, few, many or a size class.

NA | TRBJ2-7 | TRBV12-3/TRBV12-4 | NA | TGTGCCAGCAGTTTGGTCGTTCGCGGCGAGCAGTACTTC | CASSLVVRGEQYF
many | TRBJ2-3 | TRBV12-3/TRBV12-4 | TRBD2 | TGTGCCAGTCAGCCCCTAGCGGGGGGCACAGATACGCAGTATTTT | CASQPLAGGTDTQYF
NA | TRBJ1-1 | TRBV6-6 | NA | TGTGCCAGCAGTTACCCGGCTGAAGCTTTCTTT | CASSYPAEAFF
few | TRBJ2-1 | TRBV6-5 | NA | TGTGCCAGCAGTTACACCAATTCCCTGGAGAATGAGCAGTTCTTC | CASSYTNSLENEQFF
NA | TRBJ2-7 | TRBV5-6 | NA | TGTGCCAGCACCTTCGACAGAGCCGCCTACGAGCAGTACTTC | CASTFDRAAYEQYF
NA | TRBJ2-6 | TRBV4-1 | NA | TGCGCCAGCAGCCAAGAGGGACCTGGGGCCAACGTCCTGACTTTC | CASSQEGPGANVLTF
NA | TRBJ1-6 | TRBV2 | NA | TGTGCCAGCAGTGATAGCAGTCTTTTTTCACCCCTCCACTTT | CASSDSSLFSPLHF
NA | TRBJ2-5 | TRBV7-8 | TRBD1 | TGTGCCAGCATCCCCGACAGGGTGGAAGAGACCCAGTACTTC | CASIPDRVEETQYF
NA | TRBJ2-7 | TRBV7-6 | TRBD2 | TGTGCCAGCACCCCGGGGGGGCTCGAGCAGTACTTC | CASTPGGLEQYF
NA | TRBJ2-1 | TRBV3-1 | NA | TGTGCCAGCAGCCCAGACGGGGACGGGTACAATGAGCAGTTCTTC | CASSPDGDGYNEQFF
NA | TRBJ2-3 | TRBV6-5 | NA | TGTGCCAGCAGTCCCTCCTTGGGGCAAGATACGCAGTATTTT | CASSPSLGQDTQYF
many | TRBJ1-6 | TRBV19 | NA | TGTGCCAGTAGTTCCAGTTCACCCCTCCACTTT | CASSSSSPLHF
many | TRBJ2-5 | TRBV7-6 | NA | TGTGCCAGCAGCTTAATGCACGGACGACAGGGAGGGCAAGAGACCCAGTACTTC | CASSLMHGRQGGQETQYF
few | TRBJ2-2 | TRBV20-1 | TRBD1 | TGCAGTGCTACCACTCCGGGACAGGGGGGATACGGGGAGCTGTTTTTT | CSATTPGQGGYGELFF
few | TRBJ1-1 | TRBV12-3/TRBV12-4 | NA | TGTGCCATTAAGGGGTTCGGGAGTTCTCTAGCTTTCTTT | CAIKGFGSSLAFF